Below, 27 T cell receptor beta chains from the same sample are listed, as sequenced in a study of cytomegalovirus exposure and HLA in healthy donors. PCR employed 60 Vbeta and 13 Jbeta primers. Assay used: immunoSEQ multiplex PCR; TCRdb lists only in-frame clones, some missing. The sample has some 180,000 clones. Sequencing used PBMCs. The origin of the receptors is a man between 25 and 39 years old in good health and CMV-seronegative.

V is TRBV18 and J is TRBJ1-4; 7 bases align to TRBD1. The V gene end was trimmed by 3 bases and the J gene end by 1 base; junction bases not matched to a gene: 8. The CDR3 consists of 17 residues. Germline loops: CDR1 KGHSH, CDR2 LQKENI. The CDR3 loop reads CASSPGQPYGTNEKLFF. The CDR3 DNA is TGTGCCAGCTCACCGGGACAGCCCTATGGAACTAATGAAAAACTGTTTTTT.

The J gene is TRBJ2-5, the V gene TRBV19, with TRBD1 identical over 8 bases. Germline assignment: CDR1 LNHDA and CDR2 SQIVND (reference sequence). CDR3 length equals 17 residues. V lost 3 bases to trimming and J lost 0 bases; unmatched junction nucleotides: 9. This chain's CDR3 is CASSMPPGQAYQETQYF. As DNA, the CDR3 is TGTGCCAGTAGTATGCCCCCGGGACAGGCGTACCAAGAGACCCAGTACTTC.

The chain combines TRBV10-3 with TRBJ1-2; possibly TRBD1 for D (6 bases). Germline loops: CDR1 ENHRY, CDR2 SYGVKD. This CDR3 is built from 13 residues. V lost 3 bases and J lost 8, with 13 bases in between. CDR3 bases: TGTGCCATCAGTGACTCCCCAGGGGAAGGCTACACCTTC. Translating it yields CAISDSPGEGYTF.

The chain combines TRBV5-1 with TRBJ2-3, with 10 nucleotides matching TRBD1. Germline CDR1 is SGHRS and CDR2 is YFSETQ. The length of the CDR3 is 15 residues. V was pared by 2 bases and J by 4 bases, with 4 bases of the junction left unmatched. CDR3 DNA: TGCGCCAGCAGCTTTTGGGACAGGGGCGCAGATACGCAGTATTTT. Encoded protein: CASSFWDRGADTQYF.

The chain carries TRBV7-2 and TRBJ2-7; TRBD1 agrees at 8 bases. This CDR3 has 15 amino acids. The V and J ends lost 5 bases and 7 bases, in that order; junction bases with no gene match: 13. Germline V gene lookup returns CDR1 SGHTA and CDR2 FQGNSA. CDR3 DNA sequence: TGTGCCAGCAGCCCCAGGGGGCAAGATAGTGGGGAGCAGTACTTC. Its protein is CASSPRGQDSGEQYF.

This chain uses TRBV27 with TRBJ1-1; D is unclear. Germline CDR1 is MNHEY and CDR2 is SMNVEV (reference sequence). This CDR3 has 13 residues. The V end lost 4 bases, the J end lost 1 base, and 7 bases lay between the germline ends. The CDR3 DNA sequence: TGTGCCAGCAGTTCCGAGGGGAACACTGAAGCTTTCTTT. Protein product: CASSSEGNTEAFF.

The chain joins TRBV4-1 to TRBJ2-2, with a weak D call TRBD2 (6 bases). This CDR3 has 14 residues. V lost 3 bases and J 4 bases, leaving 9 bases between the germline ends. Looked up from germline, CDR1 is MGHRA and CDR2 is YSYEKL. The DNA for the CDR3 is TGCGCCAGCAGCCATTCGCGGGGCACCGGGGAGCTGTTTTTT. Translating gives CASSHSRGTGELFF.

The chain recombines TRBV30 with TRBJ1-2, with unresolved D. The V and J ends lost 3 bases and 5 bases respectively, with 13 bases between them. Per the germline V gene, CDR1 is GTSNPN and CDR2 is SVGIG (reference sequence). CDR3 length: 13 residues. The CDR3 reads CAWRPRGEYGYTF. The CDR3 DNA reads TGTGCCTGGAGACCCCGGGGAGAGTATGGCTACACCTTC.

This chain uses TRBV7-2 with TRBJ1-4; D is possibly TRBD1 (5 bases). Trimming shortened V by 0 bases and J by 6 bases, and 11 bases separated the two germline ends. This CDR3 has 15 amino acids. Per the germline V gene, CDR1 is SGHTA and CDR2 is FQGNSA. The CDR3, as DNA: TGTGCCAGCAGCTTAGCGGGGGGAGGTGATGAAAAACTGTTTTTT. This sequence encodes CASSLAGGGDEKLFF.

The chain joins TRBV28 to TRBJ2-7; 8 bases are shared with TRBD1. Germline lookup yields CDR1 MDHEN and CDR2 SYDVKM. V was clipped by 4 bases and J by 1 base; unmatched bases: 3. This CDR3 is built from 14 residues. This CDR3 reads CASSSGQASYEQYF. CDR3 DNA sequence: TGTGCCAGCAGTTCGGGACAGGCTTCCTACGAGCAGTACTTC.

The chain joins TRBV5-6 to TRBJ2-3, with 11 nucleotides matching TRBD2. Germline V gene sequence: CDR1 SGHDT, CDR2 YYEEEE. V lost 2 bases to trimming and J lost 0 bases; unmatched junction nucleotides: 2. There are 16 residues in the CDR3. The CDR3 DNA is TGTGCCAGCAGCTTACTAGCGGGGGATAGCACAGATACGCAGTATTTT. Amino acids: CASSLLAGDSTDTQYF.

The chain is built from TRBV5-4 and TRBJ1-2; 7 nucleotides line up with TRBD1. The CDR3 is 17 amino acids. Germline values: CDR1 SGHNT, CDR2 YYREEE (reference sequence). The junction had 18 bases not matched to a gene; V was cut back by 4 bases and J by 6 bases. In DNA form, the CDR3 reads TGTGCCAGCAGCGTGCCCGGGACAGCGAGTAGGATGAATGGCTACACCTTC. This gives the protein CASSVPGTASRMNGYTF.

V and J are TRBV6-5 and TRBJ2-2; perhaps TRBD1 as D (5 bases). The CDR3 length is 15 residues. Germline assignment: CDR1 MNHEY and CDR2 SVGAGI. V was pared by 0 bases and J by 3 bases, with 8 bases between. CDR3 residues: CASSYSPQDTGELFF. The CDR3 nucleotides are TGTGCCAGCAGTTACTCGCCACAGGACACCGGGGAGCTGTTTTTT.

This chain uses TRBV19 with TRBJ1-1; D is unresolved. Trimming took 8 bases from V and 4 from J, leaving 5 bases between them. There are 10 residues in the CDR3. Per the germline V gene, CDR1 is LNHDA and CDR2 is SQIVND (reference sequence). In nucleotides, the CDR3 is TGTGCCAGTTATTCCACTGAAGCTTTCTTT. Its protein is CASYSTEAFF.

The rearrangement uses TRBV4-1 and TRBJ2-7; 7 nucleotides match TRBD1. The V and J ends lost 4 bases and 0 bases, in that order; junction bases with no gene match: 9. There are 16 residues in the CDR3. Germline assignment: CDR1 MGHRA and CDR2 YSYEKL. The CDR3 is CASSPIRDSLSYEQYF. The CDR3 region has the DNA TGCGCCAGCAGCCCTATCAGGGACAGTCTCTCCTACGAGCAGTACTTC.

This rearrangement joins TRBV5-1 to TRBJ2-2; 10 nucleotides align to TRBD1. Germline assignment: CDR1 SGHRS and CDR2 YFSETQ. The CDR3 sequence is 15 residues long. Trimming cost V 5 bases and J 6 bases; bases outside gene matches: 7. CDR3: CASRPAGQGAGELFF. Here the CDR3 DNA reads TGCGCCAGCAGACCCGCCGGACAGGGGGCCGGGGAGCTGTTTTTT.

V is TRBV9 and J is TRBJ2-5; D may be TRBD1 (5 bases). The germline V and J ends were trimmed by 0 bases and 2 bases, with 11 bases remaining between them. Germline assignment: CDR1 SGDLS and CDR2 YYNGEE. There are 15 residues in the CDR3. CDR3 sequence (DNA): TGTGCCAGCAGCGTAGCTCCACAGGCTCAAGAGACCCAGTACTTC. This encodes CASSVAPQAQETQYF.

This chain joins TRBV9 and TRBJ1-1; D possibly corresponds to TRBD1 (5 bases). Per germline, CDR1 SGDLS and CDR2 YYNGEE. The CDR3 extends over 14 amino acids. The germline V and J ends were trimmed by 3 bases and 7 bases, with 16 bases remaining between them. The CDR3: CASSANAGPVEAFF. CDR3 nucleotide sequence: TGTGCCAGCAGCGCAAATGCGGGACCCGTTGAAGCTTTCTTT.

This chain uses TRBV30 with TRBJ2-3, with TRBD1 matching 7 bases. Unmatched junction bases numbered 14, after V lost 7 bases and J lost 4 bases. Germline lookup yields CDR1 GTSNPN and CDR2 SVGIG (reference sequence). The CDR3 is 15 residues long. CDR3 residues: CASDLTGLIADTQYF. The CDR3 DNA reads TGTGCCTCCGATTTGACAGGGTTGATCGCAGATACGCAGTATTTT.

V gene TRBV7-9 combines with J gene TRBJ2-1, with 15 bases fitting TRBD2. This CDR3 region has 17 residues. Germline V gives CDR1 SEHNR, CDR2 FQNEAQ (reference sequence). The J segment lost 3 bases and the V segment lost 4 bases, leaving 4 bases of the junction unmatched. CDR3 region: CASSSGTSGGNYNEQFF. In DNA form, the CDR3 reads TGTGCCAGCAGCTCCGGGACTAGCGGGGGGAACTACAATGAGCAGTTCTTC. Complete variable domain (other parts from reference TRBV7-9 and TRBJ2-1): DTGVSQNPRHKITKRGQNVTFRCDPISEHNRLYWYRQTLGQGPEFLTYFQNEAQLEKSRLLSDRFSAERPKGSFSTLEIQRTEQGDSAMYLCASSSGTSGGNYNEQFFGPGTRLTVL.

This rearrangement joins TRBV2 to TRBJ1-1, with D unclear. V shed 9 bases and J shed 1 base, with 18 bases lying between them. This CDR3 comprises 15 residues. CDR1 is SNHLY, CDR2 FYNNEI, per germline. The CDR3 sequence: CARRGLWVSNTEAFF. The CDR3 nucleotides are TGTGCCAGGAGAGGGCTGTGGGTTTCGAACACTGAAGCTTTCTTT.

This chain joins TRBV29-1 and TRBJ2-1; 7 bases match TRBD1. This CDR3 is built from 12 residues. V lost 7 bases, J lost 8 bases, and 8 bases stayed unmatched. Germline-derived CDR1 and CDR2 are SQVTM and ANQGSEA. The CDR3 region is CSARRGGDEQFF. The CDR3 coding sequence is TGCAGCGCACGGAGAGGGGGCGATGAGCAGTTCTTC.

The chain's CDR3 is CAIRGTEGNTIYF. In nucleotides, the CDR3 is TGTGCCATCAGGGGGACTGAAGGAAACACCATATATTTT. This sequence joins TRBV10-3 and TRBJ1-3, with a tentative D call TRBD1 (5 bases). From germline, CDR1 is ENHRY and CDR2 SYGVKD. Trimming took 6 bases from V and 4 from J, leaving 10 bases between them. The CDR3 covers 13 residues.

The chain combines TRBV27 with TRBJ2-2; 7 nucleotides align to TRBD2. The V and J ends lost 6 bases and 1 base, in that order; junction bases with no gene match: 8. CDR1 MNHEY and CDR2 SMNVEV come from the germline V gene (reference sequence). The CDR3 spans 16 residues. DNA of the CDR3: TGTGCCAGCAGCTACTATGGGGGGGGGAACACCGGGGAGCTGTTTTTT. Its protein is CASSYYGGGNTGELFF.

The rearrangement uses TRBV5-6 and TRBJ2-5; possible D gene TRBD2, 6 bases. The CDR3 contains 13 residues. V shed 3 bases and J shed 4 bases, with 10 bases lying between them. The germline V gene has CDR1 SGHDT and CDR2 YYEEEE. CDR3 in amino acids: CASSSAGGETQYF. The CDR3, as DNA: TGTGCCAGCAGCTCAGCGGGCGGAGAGACCCAGTACTTC. Based on the CDR3 plus reference TRBV5-6 and TRBJ2-5, the full variable domain is DAGVTQSPTHLIKTRGQQVTLRCSPKSGHDTVSWYQQALGQGPQFIFQYYEEEERQRGNFPDRFSGHQFPNYSSELNVNALLLGDSALYLCASSSAGGETQYFGPGTRLLVL.

The J gene is TRBJ2-3, the V gene TRBV11-3, with a weak D call TRBD2 (6 bases). From germline, CDR1 is SGHNT and CDR2 YENEEA. V lost 7 bases, J lost 2 bases, and 10 bases lay in between. The CDR3 has 13 residues. CDR3 residues: CASTSGSTDTQYF. In DNA, the CDR3 is TGTGCCAGCACAAGCGGGTCCACAGATACGCAGTATTTT.

J is TRBJ2-7 and V is TRBV6-5; D is unclear. In germline, CDR1 is MNHEY, CDR2 SVGAGI. Trimming took 0 bases from V and 2 from J, leaving 11 bases between them. This CDR3 comprises 15 residues. In DNA, the CDR3 is TGTGCCAGCAGTTACTCGAGCATCTATGCCTACGAGCAGTACTTC. Its translation is CASSYSSIYAYEQYF.